Below, 24 T cell receptor beta chains from the same sample are listed, as sequenced in a study of siplizumab effects on memory and regulatory T cells. Data came from immunoSEQ multiplex PCR; TCRdb stores just in-frame clones and leaves some out. The table has about 87,000 clones, about nine tenths seen once. The sequencing input was Tregs sorted from blood. The receptors here all came from a human donor in good health.

This chain joins TRBV9 and TRBJ1-2; D is perhaps TRBD1 (5 bases). Per germline, CDR1 SGDLS and CDR2 YYNGEE. The CDR3 has 14 amino acids. Trimming took 0 bases from V and 6 from J, leaving 12 bases between them. The CDR3 DNA is TGTGCCAGCAGCGTAGCGTCGGGGGGAAATGGCTACACCTTC. Protein: CASSVASGGNGYTF.

The V gene is TRBV27, the J gene TRBJ1-2; D not certain. V was shortened by 7 bases and J by 6 bases, with 18 bases between the two germline ends. The CDR3 runs to 14 residues. Germline V lookup: CDR1 MNHEY, CDR2 SMNVEV (reference sequence). CDR3 loop: CASTSRSGVDGYTF. CDR3 nucleotides: TGTGCCAGCACCTCCCGATCCGGGGTCGATGGCTACACCTTC.

CDR3 in amino acids: CASSPRTGDTGELFF. The CDR3 DNA reads as TGTGCCAGCTCACCTAGGACAGGGGACACCGGGGAGCTGTTTTTT. The rearrangement joins TRBV18 to TRBJ2-2, with 9 bases that match TRBD1. The CDR3 totals 15 residues. CDR1 is KGHSH, CDR2 LQKENI, per germline. V lost 3 bases and J lost 3; bases outside the gene matches: 2.

V is TRBV7-2 and J is TRBJ2-7, with 7 bases aligning to TRBD2. The CDR3 consists of 14 residues. The germline V gene encodes CDR1 SGHTA and CDR2 FQGNSA. Trimming removed 6 bases from V and 3 bases from J; junction bases left unmatched: 8. The CDR3 here is CASRTTGGSYEQYF. In DNA, the CDR3 is TGTGCCAGCAGAACAACAGGCGGGAGCTACGAGCAGTACTTC.

The CDR3 DNA reads TGCGCCAGCAGCTTGAGTATCGGGCGGGCGAGCTCCTACGAGCAGTACTTC. Residues: CASSLSIGRASSYEQYF. The chain combines TRBV5-1 with TRBJ2-7; a weak D match, TRBD2 (5 bases). Trimming pared 1 base from V and 0 bases from J, leaving 17 bases between. Germline CDR1 is SGHRS and CDR2 is YFSETQ. The CDR3 totals 17 residues.

V and J are TRBV30 and TRBJ1-6; no clear D. V lost 1 base to trimming and J lost 8 bases, with 18 bases between them. CDR1 GTSNPN and CDR2 SVGIG come from the germline V gene (reference sequence). The CDR3 runs 16 residues. CDR3 loop: CAWSGHRGRDDSPLHF. CDR3 DNA sequence: TGTGCCTGGAGTGGCCATCGAGGCCGCGACGATTCACCCCTCCACTTT.

The chain links TRBV5-5 to TRBJ2-5; possibly TRBD2 for D (5 bases). This CDR3 contains 14 residues. Germline CDR1 is SGHKS and CDR2 is YYEKEE (reference sequence). Trimming cost V 3 bases and J 3 bases, with 12 bases left between them. CDR3 protein: CASSSPAVKETQYF. Here the CDR3 DNA reads TGTGCCAGCAGCTCTCCAGCGGTGAAAGAGACCCAGTACTTC.

This chain connects TRBV7-6 to TRBJ1-5; no clear D gene. Trimming took 1 base from V and 3 from J, leaving 10 bases between them. The CDR3 covers 15 residues. Germline V gene lookup returns CDR1 SGHVS and CDR2 FNYEAQ. DNA of the CDR3: TGTGCCAGCAGCTTAGGTCAATCGGACAATCAGCCCCAGCATTTT. This sequence encodes CASSLGQSDNQPQHF.

This clone was recorded once. The chain links TRBV28 to TRBJ1-6; D perhaps matches TRBD1 (5 bases). This CDR3 is built from 15 residues. V lost 1 base, J lost 6 bases, and 10 bases lay in between. Germline V lookup: CDR1 MDHEN, CDR2 SYDVKM. The CDR3 loop reads CASSLSRQSNSPLHF. CDR3 sequence (DNA): TGTGCCAGCAGTTTATCCCGACAGAGTAATTCACCCCTCCACTTT.

The chain couples TRBV5-1 to TRBJ2-3; weak D call: TRBD1 (6 bases). This CDR3 comprises 15 residues. The V gene lost 2 bases and the J gene lost 2 bases, with 12 bases spanning the gap. The germline gives CDR1 SGHRS, CDR2 YFSETQ. The CDR3 is CASSLPQGFTDTQYF. CDR3 nucleotides: TGCGCCAGCAGCTTACCACAGGGCTTCACAGATACGCAGTATTTT.

The V and J genes are TRBV2 and TRBJ1-5, with D possibly being TRBD1 (5 bases). The CDR3 has 14 amino acids. Trimming removed 3 bases from V and 9 bases from J, with 15 bases in between. Germline CDR1 reads SNHLY; CDR2 reads FYNNEI. The CDR3 loop is CASSELQGGWPQHF. For the CDR3, the DNA is TGTGCCAGCAGTGAGCTGCAGGGAGGCTGGCCCCAGCATTTT.

V gene TRBV6-1 combines with J gene TRBJ2-1; 11 bases are a match to TRBD2. J was trimmed by 3 bases and V by 4 bases; bases with no gene match: 5. CDR1 is MNHNS and CDR2 is SASEGT in the germline V gene. The CDR3 is 16 amino acids. CDR3 in amino acids: CASSGTGTSGYNEQFF. The CDR3 DNA follows: TGTGCCAGCAGTGGGACCGGGACTAGCGGCTACAATGAGCAGTTCTTC.

The chain joins TRBV5-1 to TRBJ2-3, with 7 bases matching TRBD1. This CDR3 has 14 residues. Germline CDR1 reads SGHRS; CDR2 reads YFSETQ. Trimming took 4 bases from V and 8 from J; bases not matched to a gene: 10. This CDR3 reads CASSGRDRTLTQYF. For the CDR3, the DNA is TGCGCCAGCAGCGGCCGGGACAGAACACTTACGCAGTATTTT.

V gene TRBV6-5 combines with J gene TRBJ1-1, with 11 nucleotides matching TRBD1. This CDR3 contains 13 residues. The V gene end was trimmed by 6 bases and the J gene end by 4 bases; junction bases not matched to a gene: 1. Per the germline V gene, CDR1 is MNHEY and CDR2 is SVGAGI. This CDR3 reads CASRDRGLTEAFF. CDR3 nucleotides: TGTGCCAGCAGGGACAGGGGGCTCACTGAAGCTTTCTTT.

The chain links TRBV23-1 to TRBJ1-2; tentative D call: TRBD1 (5 bases). TRBV23-1 is recorded as an ORF, its role being uncertain. The CDR3 covers 15 residues. Trimming left V 2 bases short and J 8 bases short, with 18 bases between. The CDR3 DNA follows: TGCGCCAGCAGTCAAAACCCGGGACTGCTGGACGGCTACACCTTC. Translating it yields CASSQNPGLLDGYTF.

The J gene is TRBJ1-2, the V gene TRBV2; D possibly corresponds to TRBD1 (5 bases). The germline gives CDR1 SNHLY, CDR2 FYNNEI. CDR3 length: 15 amino acids. V lost 1 base and J lost 4, with 13 bases in between. This CDR3 reads CASSEVRQSGYGYTF. CDR3 nucleotide sequence: TGTGCCAGCAGTGAAGTACGACAGAGTGGCTATGGCTACACCTTC.

The chain has TRBV4-3 and TRBJ2-1; possible D gene TRBD1, 5 bases. V was cut by 5 bases and J by 9 bases, with 14 bases left in between. The germline gives CDR1 LGHNA, CDR2 YSLEER. This CDR3 has 13 amino acids. The CDR3 DNA reads TGCGCCAGCAGCGCCCAGGGTTGGGGTGAGCAGTTCTTC. Translating it yields CASSAQGWGEQFF.

The gene calls are TRBV5-4 and TRBJ2-2; D uncertain. V was cut by 4 bases and J by 7 bases, with 8 bases left in between. In germline, CDR1 is SGHNT, CDR2 YYREEE (reference sequence). The CDR3 is 12 residues long. The CDR3 here is CASSPMGGELFF. The CDR3 bases are TGTGCCAGCAGCCCAATGGGCGGGGAGCTGTTTTTT.

In nucleotides, the CDR3 is TGTGCCAGCAGGGGGGACAGGGGGCCCTACAATGAGCAGTTCTTC. It yields the protein CASRGDRGPYNEQFF. This chain uses TRBV5-4 with TRBJ2-1, with 12 bases that match TRBD1. Trimming removed 5 bases from V and 2 bases from J; junction bases left unmatched: 2. Germline lookup yields CDR1 SGHNT and CDR2 YYREEE (reference sequence). This CDR3 spans 15 amino acids.

V gene TRBV10-1 combines with J gene TRBJ2-7, with unresolved D. CDR1 WNHNN and CDR2 SYGVQD come from the germline V gene (reference sequence). The CDR3 runs to 13 residues. The V end was cut by 2 bases, the J end by 3 bases, with 8 bases between. The CDR3 DNA reads as TGCGCCAGCAGTGAGGCGGATGGCTACGAGCAGTACTTC. The encoded protein is CASSEADGYEQYF.

The V gene is TRBV7-6, the J gene TRBJ1-1; TRBD1 might be the D (6 bases). The germline V and J ends were trimmed by 5 bases and 6 bases, with 13 bases remaining between them. Germline CDR1 reads SGHVS; CDR2 reads FNYEAQ. The CDR3 consists of 13 residues. CDR3 bases: TGTGCCAGCAGCCCCCAGGACAGATCTGAAGCTTTCTTT. This encodes CASSPQDRSEAFF.

This rearrangement joins TRBV19 to TRBJ1-5; D is unresolved. The V end was cut by 5 bases, the J end by 2 bases, with 13 bases between. Per the germline V gene, CDR1 is LNHDA and CDR2 is SQIVND (reference sequence). The CDR3 consists of 15 residues. The CDR3 DNA follows: TGTGCCAGTAGTGGCGCATCACTGGGCAATCAGCCCCAGCATTTT. Its protein is CASSGASLGNQPQHF. Based on the CDR3 plus reference TRBV19 and TRBJ1-5, the full variable domain is DGGITQSPKYLFRKEGQNVTLSCEQNLNHDAMYWYRQDPGQGLRLIYYSQIVNDFQKGDIAEGYSVSREKKESFPLTVTSAQKNPTAFYLCASSGASLGNQPQHFGDGTRLSIL.

There are a few counts of this clone. The chain joins TRBV7-9 to TRBJ1-5; D uncertain. The length of the CDR3 is 13 residues. Germline CDR1 reads SEHNR; CDR2 reads FQNEAQ (reference sequence). The germline V and J ends were trimmed by 3 bases and 5 bases, with 8 bases remaining between them. CDR3 amino acids: CASSLGFYQPQHF. In DNA form, the CDR3 reads TGTGCCAGCAGCTTGGGGTTCTATCAGCCCCAGCATTTT.

The chain carries TRBV10-2 and TRBJ1-1; D remains unclear. With 6 bases removed from V and 11 bases from J, the gap between germline ends came to 16 bases. This CDR3 has 12 amino acids. Per germline, CDR1 WSHSY and CDR2 SAAADI. CDR3 bases: TGCGCCAGCAGCGGGTTCCCCCCCGGGGCTTTCTTT. Amino acids: CASSGFPPGAFF.